These T cell receptor beta chains were read from a single sample in a study of blood T cell repertoires in COVID-19. Clones were sequenced by immunoSEQ multiplex PCR, and TCRdb holds only the in-frame ones, with some missing. The repertoire consists of around 230,000 clones, with roughly 88% occurring once and the leading ten covering under 30%. The sample consisted of peripheral blood. The receptors derive from a man aged 40-50 years with acute or convalescent COVID-19. Both conserved end residues are part of each CDR3. The D gene is left open where the match is weak. Where a row states a size, it is once, few, many or the class of an expanded clone; other rows omit it.

J gene | clone size | V gene | D gene | CDR3 DNA | CDR3 protein
TRBJ1-1 | - | TRBV2 | - | TGTGCCAGCAGTGATGGAGGGGCCCGGGGATTGAACACTGAAGCTTTCTTT | CASSDGGARGLNTEAFF
TRBJ1-2 | - | TRBV27 | - | TGTGCCAGCAGTTTAAGTCGGGACTCCTATGGCTACACCTTC | CASSLSRDSYGYTF
TRBJ2-5 | - | TRBV15 | TRBD2 | TGTGCCACCAGCACTACAGCGGGAGTTGGAGAGACCCAGTACTTC | CATSTTAGVGETQYF
TRBJ2-7 | few | TRBV7-8 | - | TGTGCCAGCAGCCTCCGGGACACCTCCTACGAGCAGTACTTC | CASSLRDTSYEQYF
TRBJ1-1 | - | TRBV2 | - | TGTGCCAGCAGTAAGAACAGGCCGACGACTGAAGCTTTCTTT | CASSKNRPTTEAFF
TRBJ1-4 | - | TRBV25-1 | - | TGTGCCACAAGGGGCCAGGGTAATGAAAAACTGTTTTTT | CATRGQGNEKLFF
TRBJ2-1 | - | TRBV27 | - | TGTGCCAGCAGTCACACTAGCATCGAGCAGTTCTTC | CASSHTSIEQFF
TRBJ1-1 | - | TRBV27 | - | TGTGCCAGCAGTTTAGGTGTGGGCAAAAGAACGAACACTGAAGCTTTCTTT | CASSLGVGKRTNTEAFF
TRBJ1-1 | - | TRBV3-1/TRBV3-2 | - | TGTGCCAGCAGCCCACCTGCAGAGAACACTGAAGCTTTCTTT | CASSPPAENTEAFF
TRBJ2-3 | - | TRBV20-1 | - | TGCAGTGCTAGTTTGGTGCGGGACTTCCCTTCCGCGCAGTATTTT | CSASLVRDFPSAQYF
TRBJ2-7 | - | TRBV5-1 | - | TGCGCCAGCAGCTTCACAAGGCGGGCCTACGAGCAGTACTTC | CASSFTRRAYEQYF
TRBJ2-7 | - | TRBV27 | TRBD2 | TGTGCCAGCAGTTTGGGAGGGACCCGCTACGAGCAGTACTTC | CASSLGGTRYEQYF
TRBJ1-4 | - | TRBV3-1/TRBV3-2 | TRBD1 | TGTGCCAGCAGCCCGGGACAGCTTGAAAAACTGTTTTTT | CASSPGQLEKLFF
TRBJ2-7 | - | TRBV19 | TRBD2 | TGTGCCAGTAGCCTGACTAGCGGGAGTGGTGGCGAGCAGTACTTC | CASSLTSGSGGEQYF
TRBJ2-2 | - | TRBV5-6 | - | TGTGCCAGCAGCTTGACGGGACACATAAACACCGGGGAGCTGTTTTTT | CASSLTGHINTGELFF
TRBJ1-2 | few | TRBV6-5 | TRBD1 | TGTGCCAGCAGTTTTGGGACAGGGGGTTGGTACTATGGCTACACCTTC | CASSFGTGGWYYGYTF
TRBJ2-3 | - | TRBV5-1 | TRBD1 | TGCGCCAGCAGCCCCACAACCGGGACAGCTAACACAGATACGCAGTATTTT | CASSPTTGTANTDTQYF
TRBJ1-1 | - | TRBV6-5 | TRBD1 | TGTGCCAGCATCCGACAGGGAGAAGCTTTCTTT | CASIRQGEAFF
TRBJ2-5 | few | TRBV5-4 | - | TGTGCCAGCAGCTTGTATGGGGAGTGGACCCAGTACTTC | CASSLYGEWTQYF
TRBJ2-2 | - | TRBV10-3 | TRBD2 | TGTGCCATACGACCGGCAAGCGGGAGGGCCTATGGCACCGGGGAGCTGTTTTTT | CAIRPASGRAYGTGELFF
TRBJ1-1 | - | TRBV9 | TRBD1 | TGTGCCAGCAGCGCCGACAGGGGGGTTGGCGTAGCTTTCTTT | CASSADRGVGVAFF
TRBJ2-1 | - | TRBV19 | - | TGTGCCAGTAGTAACAGGGCTGGCTACAATGAGCAGTTCTTC | CASSNRAGYNEQFF
TRBJ2-3 | - | TRBV19 | - | TGTGCCAGTAGTCCCCAGTTACGTACAGATACGCAGTATTTT | CASSPQLRTDTQYF
TRBJ1-2 | - | TRBV29-1 | - | TGCAGCGTTCGCATCGGGACTGGGAACTATGGCTACACCTTC | CSVRIGTGNYGYTF
TRBJ2-1 | - | TRBV7-8 | TRBD2 | TGTGCCAGCAGCTTACGCGGGCCTAGCGGGACTGTCCCCAATGAGCAGTTCTTC | CASSLRGPSGTVPNEQFF
TRBJ2-1 | - | TRBV19 | TRBD1 | TGTGCCAGTAGTTCCGGACAGGGGGCACACAATGAGCAGTTCTTC | CASSSGQGAHNEQFF
TRBJ2-7 | - | TRBV2 | - | TGTGCCAGCAGGGAGGGGTACGAGCAGTACTTC | CASREGYEQYF
TRBJ2-1 | once | TRBV7-2 | - | TGTGCCAGCAGCATTCAGTCCGGGGTAAACAATGAGCAGTTCTTC | CASSIQSGVNNEQFF
TRBJ1-2 | - | TRBV27 | - | TGTGCCAGCAGTTTATTCGTCGGGACAATCTATGGCTACACCTTC | CASSLFVGTIYGYTF
TRBJ2-1 | - | TRBV6-5 | TRBD2 | TGTGCCACTGGGGCGGGGGGCGAGCAGTTCTTC | CATGAGGEQFF
TRBJ1-1 | once | TRBV11-2 | TRBD1 | TGTGCCAGCAGCTTAGATTCCAGGGGGACATCGTTCTTATACAACACTGAAGCTTTCTTT | CASSLDSRGTSFLYNTEAFF
TRBJ2-1 | - | TRBV6-6 | TRBD2 | TGTGCCAGCAGTTACCTTTTTAGCGGGCGCTCCAATGAGCAGTTCTTC | CASSYLFSGRSNEQFF
TRBJ2-2 | - | TRBV3-1/TRBV3-2 | - | TGTGCCAGCAGCCAATTATCCTTTAGGGGGGGCACCGGGGAGCTGTTTTTT | CASSQLSFRGGTGELFF
TRBJ1-5 | - | TRBV15 | TRBD1 | TGTGCCACCAGCAGACGTTATACAGGGGGCTTAGGTCAGCCCCAGCATTTT | CATSRRYTGGLGQPQHF
TRBJ1-1 | few | TRBV29-1 | TRBD1 | TGCAGCGTTCATAGACAGGGAGCCACTGAAGCTTTCTTT | CSVHRQGATEAFF
TRBJ2-1 | - | TRBV24-1 | - | TGTGCCACCAGTGGGACACCTTACAATGAGCAGTTCTTC | CATSGTPYNEQFF
TRBJ1-1 | - | TRBV15 | - | TGTGCCACCAGCAGGTTCATCGACAGGAACACTGAAGCTTTCTTT | CATSRFIDRNTEAFF
TRBJ1-1 | - | TRBV19 | - | TGTGCCAGTAGTAGAACGACGGGAGGAGGAACTGAAGCTTTCTTT | CASSRTTGGGTEAFF
TRBJ2-2 | - | TRBV6-5 | - | TGTGCCAGTTCCGGGACAACGAACACCGGGGAGCTGTTTTTT | CASSGTTNTGELFF
TRBJ2-7 | - | TRBV7-8 | - | TGTGCCAGCAGCTTAGTATCGGGGGACGGGAGCTCCTACGAGCAGTACTTC | CASSLVSGDGSSYEQYF